This TCR beta chain was sequenced for a study of T cells in Graves' hyperthyroidism and ophthalmopathy. Study-level background: Upon initial diagnosis and before any treatment, peripheral blood was collected.

TCR beta CDR3 regions were amplified from RNA transcripts. HTBI primers were employed in a first-round RT-PCR of the TCR CDR3. TCRdb used MiXCR to reprocess the multiplex PCR reads, holding one entry per CDR3 protein. The sample has some 740,000 distinct CDR3 sequences, 14% seen once; the top ten hold roughly 10%. This clonotype showed up just a few times. The V end was cut by 0 bases, the J end by 6 bases, with 8 bases between. The CDR3 covers 14 residues. Germline assignment: CDR1 LGHDT and CDR2 YNNKEL (reference sequence). Sequencing was performed on blood. The chain is built from TRBV3-1 and TRBJ2-2; D gene ambiguous. This clonotype was obtained from a woman under 30 with Graves' hyperthyroidism. The CDR3 nucleotides read TGTGCCAGCAGCCAAGATTATCTGGCCGGGGAGCTGTTTTTT. Protein product: CASSQDYLAGELFF.